This T cell receptor beta chain originates from a study of blood T cell repertoires in COVID-19. On the study more broadly: From T cells, B-cell-depleted T cells, or PBMCs came the material, which was cDNA or gDNA.

Trimming removed 3 bases at V and 3 bases at J, with 8 bases between. Germline V gives CDR1 MNHEY, CDR2 SVGAGI. The CDR3 length is 13 residues. How the authors handled the data: Using reference gene primer amplification, nucleated cell counts were estimated. Using immunoSEQ multiplex PCR, the repertoire was profiled, and TCRdb retains in-frame clones only, with some absent. V and J calls and clone size are those listed in that table; D and trimming were worked out from the DNA. The sample includes 50,000 to 60,000 clones, 82% of them seen just once. The sample consisted of peripheral blood. This clonotype originated in a human donor in a cohort sampled during active or convalescent COVID-19. The chain employs TRBV6-5 and TRBJ1-1, with D uncertain. The CDR3: CASSYEGDTEAFF. The CDR3, as DNA: TGTGCCAGCAGTTATGAGGGTGACACTGAAGCTTTCTTT.